This is a list of T cell receptor beta chains from one sample in a study of blood T cell repertoires in COVID-19. Profiling relied on immunoSEQ multiplex PCR, and the TCRdb table lists in-frame clones only, not all of them. The sample carries some 240,000 clones, about 86% recorded once. Material for sequencing was PBMCs or T cells enriched from blood (not recorded which). These receptors originate from a man aged 25-45 years with acute COVID-19. Each CDR3 is given with its conserved first and last residue. The order of the fields is CDR3 DNA, CDR3 protein, J gene, clone size, V gene, D gene. A D gene is named only where the DNA matches it firmly. Only part of the rows carry a size: once, few, many, or a class if the clone is expanded.

cdr3_nt: TGTGCCAGCAGTGCCGGGAGTACAGCTAATGAAAAACTGTTTTTT; cdr3_aa: CASSAGSTANEKLFF; j_call: TRBJ1-4; clone_size: .; v_call: TRBV27; d_call: .
cdr3_nt: TGTGCCAGCAGCTTAGCGACCCTAGCCCGCTCCACAGATACGCAGTATTTT; cdr3_aa: CASSLATLARSTDTQYF; j_call: TRBJ2-3; clone_size: once; v_call: TRBV7-6; d_call: .
cdr3_nt: TGTGCCAGCTCGGGAACAGGTGAAAACACCATATATTTT; cdr3_aa: CASSGTGENTIYF; j_call: TRBJ1-3; clone_size: .; v_call: TRBV18; d_call: .
cdr3_nt: TGCAGCGGTGCAGGGGTAATGAACACTGAAGCTTTCTTT; cdr3_aa: CSGAGVMNTEAFF; j_call: TRBJ1-1; clone_size: .; v_call: TRBV29-1; d_call: .
cdr3_nt: TGTGCCAGCAGCCCCCGGACAGGGGTCTATGGCTACACCTTC; cdr3_aa: CASSPRTGVYGYTF; j_call: TRBJ1-2; clone_size: .; v_call: TRBV7-9; d_call: TRBD1
cdr3_nt: TGTGCCAGCAGCTCTGCCGAGGGTGGATATGGCTACACCTTC; cdr3_aa: CASSSAEGGYGYTF; j_call: TRBJ1-2; clone_size: .; v_call: TRBV11-3; d_call: .
cdr3_nt: TGTGCCACCAGTTGGAGGGTTGCAGGCCCAGATACGCAGTATTTT; cdr3_aa: CATSWRVAGPDTQYF; j_call: TRBJ2-3; clone_size: .; v_call: TRBV15; d_call: .
cdr3_nt: TGTGCCAGCAGTTACCTGACACGGAACTATGGCTACACCTTC; cdr3_aa: CASSYLTRNYGYTF; j_call: TRBJ1-2; clone_size: once; v_call: TRBV6-2/TRBV6-3; d_call: .
cdr3_nt: TGTGCCAGCAGCGACAGGGTGTTAAACACCATATATTTT; cdr3_aa: CASSDRVLNTIYF; j_call: TRBJ1-3; clone_size: .; v_call: TRBV27; d_call: TRBD1
cdr3_nt: TGTGCCAGCAGTTTAACTTTAAATAATGAAAAACTGTTTTTT; cdr3_aa: CASSLTLNNEKLFF; j_call: TRBJ1-4; clone_size: once; v_call: TRBV27; d_call: .
cdr3_nt: TGTGCCAGCAGCCAAGGTGGTAGCTGGCATGAGCAGTTCTTC; cdr3_aa: CASSQGGSWHEQFF; j_call: TRBJ2-1; clone_size: few; v_call: TRBV14; d_call: .
cdr3_nt: TGTGCCAGTAGTCGCCTGCCGGGACAGCAAGAGACCCAGTACTTC; cdr3_aa: CASSRLPGQQETQYF; j_call: TRBJ2-5; clone_size: .; v_call: TRBV19; d_call: TRBD1
cdr3_nt: TGTGCCAGCAGTTCGTTAGGGACAGGTTTAAATGAAAAACTGTTTTTT; cdr3_aa: CASSSLGTGLNEKLFF; j_call: TRBJ1-4; clone_size: .; v_call: TRBV6-5; d_call: TRBD1
cdr3_nt: TGTGCCAGTAGCGTAGGAGAAGAGACCCAGTACTTC; cdr3_aa: CASSVGEETQYF; j_call: TRBJ2-5; clone_size: .; v_call: TRBV19; d_call: .
cdr3_nt: TGTGCCACCCTACCCGGGGGACGGCTCTATGGCTACACCTTC; cdr3_aa: CATLPGGRLYGYTF; j_call: TRBJ1-2; clone_size: .; v_call: TRBV6-5; d_call: .
cdr3_nt: TGTGCCAGCACCCCGAGGGCACCCGGTAATGAAAAACTGTTTTTT; cdr3_aa: CASTPRAPGNEKLFF; j_call: TRBJ1-4; clone_size: .; v_call: TRBV7-2; d_call: .
cdr3_nt: TGTGCCAGCAAGGGCAGGGGCTATGGCTACACCTTC; cdr3_aa: CASKGRGYGYTF; j_call: TRBJ1-2; clone_size: .; v_call: TRBV12-3/TRBV12-4; d_call: .
cdr3_nt: TGCGCCAGCAGCGTCGACAGGGGGCTCGGGGAGCTGTTTTTT; cdr3_aa: CASSVDRGLGELFF; j_call: TRBJ2-2; clone_size: .; v_call: TRBV5-1; d_call: TRBD1
cdr3_nt: TGTGCCAGCAGTGCCGGGACAGGGTATCAGCCCCAGCATTTT; cdr3_aa: CASSAGTGYQPQHF; j_call: TRBJ1-5; clone_size: .; v_call: TRBV27; d_call: TRBD1
cdr3_nt: TGCGCCAGCAGCTTGGAACAGGGAAATTCACCCCTCCACTTT; cdr3_aa: CASSLEQGNSPLHF; j_call: TRBJ1-6; clone_size: .; v_call: TRBV5-1; d_call: .
cdr3_nt: TGCGCCAGCAGTGAGTCCCCACGGCGGGGGAACTATGGCTACACCTTC; cdr3_aa: CASSESPRRGNYGYTF; j_call: TRBJ1-2; clone_size: .; v_call: TRBV10-1; d_call: .
cdr3_nt: TGTGCCAGCAGCTCAGCCGGGACTAGCGGGGGGTATGGAGAGACCCAGTACTTC; cdr3_aa: CASSSAGTSGGYGETQYF; j_call: TRBJ2-5; clone_size: .; v_call: TRBV7-9; d_call: TRBD2
cdr3_nt: TGTGCCAGCAGTGACCCGCTTGGAGACCAGTACTTC; cdr3_aa: CASSDPLGDQYF; j_call: TRBJ2-5; clone_size: .; v_call: TRBV6-2/TRBV6-3; d_call: .
cdr3_nt: TGTGCCAGCAGTTACTCGCCAGGGCAGAACTATGGCTACACCTTC; cdr3_aa: CASSYSPGQNYGYTF; j_call: TRBJ1-2; clone_size: .; v_call: TRBV6-2/TRBV6-3; d_call: .
cdr3_nt: TGTGCCAGCGCGAGGAGCACTCTGGCTTTCTTT; cdr3_aa: CASARSTLAFF; j_call: TRBJ1-1; clone_size: .; v_call: TRBV7-9; d_call: .
cdr3_nt: TGCGCCAGCAGCCAAGGCCTAGGGGTGAACACTGAAGCTTTCTTT; cdr3_aa: CASSQGLGVNTEAFF; j_call: TRBJ1-1; clone_size: .; v_call: TRBV4-1; d_call: .
cdr3_nt: TGTGCCAGCGGTATTTTTGGGGGCGAGCAGTTCTTC; cdr3_aa: CASGIFGGEQFF; j_call: TRBJ2-1; clone_size: .; v_call: TRBV27; d_call: .
cdr3_nt: TGTGCCACCAGGGGATTTACCGGGCCCCCCAATCAGCCCCAGCATTTT; cdr3_aa: CATRGFTGPPNQPQHF; j_call: TRBJ1-5; clone_size: .; v_call: TRBV19; d_call: .
cdr3_nt: TGTGCCAGCAGGGCGGGACAGGGATCGGGGCCAATTTCACCCCTCCACTTT; cdr3_aa: CASRAGQGSGPISPLHF; j_call: TRBJ1-6; clone_size: .; v_call: TRBV2; d_call: TRBD1
cdr3_nt: TGTGCCAGCAGCCCCCGGTTAGCGGGGACCCTCTACAATGAGCAGTTCTTC; cdr3_aa: CASSPRLAGTLYNEQFF; j_call: TRBJ2-1; clone_size: .; v_call: TRBV9; d_call: TRBD2
cdr3_nt: TGTGCCAGTAGTCCCGGGGAACCTAATGAAAAACTGTTTTTT; cdr3_aa: CASSPGEPNEKLFF; j_call: TRBJ1-4; clone_size: few; v_call: TRBV19; d_call: .
cdr3_nt: TGTGCCAGCAGCTTGGCGGTTTGGGGGGCAACTAATGAAAAACTGTTTTTT; cdr3_aa: CASSLAVWGATNEKLFF; j_call: TRBJ1-4; clone_size: .; v_call: TRBV5-5; d_call: .
cdr3_nt: TGTGCCAGCAGTCCGGCAGACCGGGACAATGAGCAGTTCTTC; cdr3_aa: CASSPADRDNEQFF; j_call: TRBJ2-1; clone_size: .; v_call: TRBV25-1; d_call: .